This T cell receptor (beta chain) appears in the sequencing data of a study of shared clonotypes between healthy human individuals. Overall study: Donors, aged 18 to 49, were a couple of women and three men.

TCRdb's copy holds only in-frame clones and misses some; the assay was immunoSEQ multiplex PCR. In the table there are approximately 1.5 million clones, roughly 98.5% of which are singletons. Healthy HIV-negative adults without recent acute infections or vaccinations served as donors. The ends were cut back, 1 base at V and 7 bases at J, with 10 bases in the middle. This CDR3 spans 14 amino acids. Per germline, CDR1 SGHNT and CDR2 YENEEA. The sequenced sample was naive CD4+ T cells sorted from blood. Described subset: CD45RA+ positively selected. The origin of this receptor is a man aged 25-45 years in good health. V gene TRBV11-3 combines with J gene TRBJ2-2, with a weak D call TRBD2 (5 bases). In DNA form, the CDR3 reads TGTGCCAGCAGCTTAGCAGCGGTTGGCGGGGAGCTGTTTTTT. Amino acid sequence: CASSLAAVGGELFF.